This TCR beta chain is drawn from a study of blood T cell repertoires in COVID-19. TCRdb's copy holds only in-frame clones and misses some; the assay was immunoSEQ multiplex PCR. The sample yields under 300,000 clones, 80% to 85% seen once. The sample holds a few counts of this clone. CDR1 and CDR2 (germline): SGHRS, YFSETQ. CDR3 size: 16 residues. V dropped 3 bases and J dropped 5 bases, with 17 bases sitting between them. V and J are TRBV5-1 and TRBJ2-2; D is possibly TRBD2 (6 bases). The receptor was isolated from a woman aged 60-75 years with active or convalescent COVID-19. Sequencing was done on a sample of peripheral blood. The CDR3 DNA follows: TGCGCCAGCAGCTCAACCGGGACTCTCGGAACCGGGGAGCTGTTTTTT. Translation gives CASSSTGTLGTGELFF. Drawing the rest from reference TRBV5-1 and TRBJ2-2, the complete variable domain is KAGVTQTPRYLIKTRGQQVTLSCSPISGHRSVSWYQQTPGQGLQFLFEYFSETQRNKGNFPGRFSGRQFSNSRSEMNVSTLELGDSALYLCASSSTGTLGTGELFFGEGSRLTVL.